This T cell receptor beta chain was sequenced for a study of CD8 T cells in acute hepatitis C reinfection (TCRdb year 2021). Notes on the research overall: The TCRbeta repertoire of CD8+ T cells specific for the HCV NS3-1073 epitope was profiled during acute infection and after viral clearance. Several spontaneous resolvers contributed paired acute and follow-up samples.

From its cysteine to its phenylalanine, the CDR3 spans 14 amino acids. The CDR3 DNA has 42 bases and is translated from base 1. The junction shows trimming of 3 bases on V and 2 bases on J, plus 11 bases between the germline ends. CDR1 and CDR2 are drawn from the germline V gene (reference sequence): MNHEY, SMNVEV. The meaning of the sample's time point label: naive CD8 control sorted from an acute-time-point sample. Enrolled in the Montreal Hepatitis C Cohort (HEPCO) in Canada, the donors were people who inject drugs, and these donors were followed every 3 months. Acute primary HCV infection was defined as a positive HCV RNA or antibody test that came after a negative test within the prior 24 weeks. Antibodies against CD3, CD8 and CD45RO were used for surface staining, and dead cells were excluded with an aqua fixable dye. Among the cohort members were roughly eight spontaneous resolvers, with spontaneous resolution defined as HCV RNA clearance within 24 weeks. From thawed, previously cryostored peripheral blood mononuclear cells, CD8+ T cells were purified through negative selection performed by means of the MACS CD8+ T cell Isolation Kit. Sorting of the cells was done on a BD FACSAria II cell sorter.

The FACS-sorted cells had their genomic DNA extracted, and the commercial immunoSEQ service was used to sequence the TCRbeta chains. The authors' pipeline ran thus. ImmunoSEQ Analyzer software v3.0 and R v3.5.1 were the tools used to analyze the repertoire data. Only productive rearrangements were analyzed, as sequences containing stop codons or out-of-frame rearrangements were removed. The sequencing provider supplied the Simpson diversity, Shannon entropy, CDR3 length and nucleotide addition metrics. Clonotypes were grouped by frequency as dominant, sub-dominant, low or lowest abundance, and most analyses excluded clonotypes below 0.1%. A CDR3 amino acid clonotype was designated public if detected in at least two subjects at a cumulative frequency of at least 0.5%. The source is immuneACCESS, and TCRdb retained only in-frame sequences with V and J called. Part of the clones is not carried over; for the studies checked, unresolved V genes explain less than half of this, and the remainder is unexplained. That table furnishes V, J and clone size, whereas the DNA furnished D and trimming. This sample gives over 30,000 clones in total; approximately 85% of them show up just once. The top ten hold roughly 11% of the sample.

The research as a whole found: CDR3 sequences shared with other epitopes were rarely observed, and exact matching may have been limited by differing sequencing approaches. Some 14 public clonotypes were identified irrespective of outcome, and one of the public clonotypes used V04-02/J02-02. All groups preferentially used the TRBV04 and TRBV06 gene families, and overrepresentation in the naive pool did not explain this preferential usage. Only the TCRbeta chain was sequenced in bulk, so alphabeta pairing of public clonotypes could not be determined. NS3-1073 specific repertoires were highly diverse, with no significant diversity differences between acute resolver, follow-up resolver and acute chronic samples. NS3-1073 specific cells were too rare to sort in chronically infected subjects, so no follow-up repertoires exist for those subjects.

As regards this clone: This clone's antigen is unknown. Base-call qualities are not available, and no considerably larger clone is one nucleotide away.

The sequence joins TRBV27 to TRBJ2-7, and TRBD2 may be the D gene, going by 7 matching bases. Sequenced material: naive CD8+ T cells from PBMCs. This sample's cell subset or site label indicates: sorted total naive CD45RO-negative CD8+ T cells. This TCR came from a woman aged 18-29 years who spontaneously cleared hepatitis C infection. The CDR3 has the sequence CASSLAGGPYEQYF. The DNA reads TGTGCCAGCAGTTTGGCCGGGGGGCCCTACGAGCAGTACTTC.